The TCR beta chain under discussion was sequenced for a study of shared clonotypes between healthy human individuals. Selected positively for CCR7 and CD45RO-negative, naive CD8 cells excluded terminally differentiated effector memory CD45RA+ cells. The study's findings and limits: Memory subsets generally showed smaller estimated richness than naive subsets did.

Measured with immunoSEQ multiplex PCR; TCRdb has only the in-frame clones, and not every one. Counted here are nearly 2 million clones, less than 95% occurring once; the ten biggest clones make up roughly 1.2%. Points on this clone: Its antigen remains unidentified.

The CDR3 has 17 amino acids. The germline CDR1 and CDR2 sequences are SGHNT and YYREEE (reference sequence). V lost 0 bases and J lost 4; bases outside the gene matches: 9. The TCR was taken from a man younger than 35 in good health. The V and J genes are TRBV5-4 and TRBJ2-7; 11 nucleotides align to TRBD2. Source material: naive CD8+ T cells sorted from blood. The CDR3 here is CASSLGEPTSGTYEQYF. The CDR3 bases are TGTGCCAGCAGCTTGGGTGAACCGACTAGCGGGACGTACGAGCAGTACTTC.